The sequence of this T cell receptor (beta chain) was determined in a study of blood T cell repertoires in COVID-19. For the study at large: Samples taken during acute and convalescent COVID-19 were collected in the United States, Italy and Spain.

TCRdb's copy holds only in-frame clones and misses some; the assay was immunoSEQ multiplex PCR. The sample yields 50,000 to 60,000 clones, about 89% seen once. Looked up from germline, CDR1 is ENHRY and CDR2 is SYGVKD. Trimming cost V 4 bases and J 5 bases, with 11 bases left between them. This CDR3 comprises 13 residues. The chain employs TRBV10-3 and TRBJ1-1, with D uncertain. The sequence derives from a human donor in a cohort sampled during active COVID-19. Sequenced: peripheral blood. The CDR3 is CAISGPGGTEAFF. As DNA, the CDR3 is TGTGCCATCAGTGGCCCGGGTGGGACTGAAGCTTTCTTT.